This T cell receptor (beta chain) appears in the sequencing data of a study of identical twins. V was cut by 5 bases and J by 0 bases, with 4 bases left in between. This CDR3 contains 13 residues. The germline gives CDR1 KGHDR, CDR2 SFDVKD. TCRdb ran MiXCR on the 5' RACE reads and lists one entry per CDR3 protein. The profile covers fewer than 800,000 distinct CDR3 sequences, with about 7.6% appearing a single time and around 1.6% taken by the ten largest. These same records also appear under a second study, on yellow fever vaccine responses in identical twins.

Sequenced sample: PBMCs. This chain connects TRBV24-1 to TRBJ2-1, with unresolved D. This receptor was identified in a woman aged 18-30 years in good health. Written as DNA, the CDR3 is TGTGCCACCAGTGGACACTCCTACAATGAGCAGTTCTTC. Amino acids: CATSGHSYNEQFF.